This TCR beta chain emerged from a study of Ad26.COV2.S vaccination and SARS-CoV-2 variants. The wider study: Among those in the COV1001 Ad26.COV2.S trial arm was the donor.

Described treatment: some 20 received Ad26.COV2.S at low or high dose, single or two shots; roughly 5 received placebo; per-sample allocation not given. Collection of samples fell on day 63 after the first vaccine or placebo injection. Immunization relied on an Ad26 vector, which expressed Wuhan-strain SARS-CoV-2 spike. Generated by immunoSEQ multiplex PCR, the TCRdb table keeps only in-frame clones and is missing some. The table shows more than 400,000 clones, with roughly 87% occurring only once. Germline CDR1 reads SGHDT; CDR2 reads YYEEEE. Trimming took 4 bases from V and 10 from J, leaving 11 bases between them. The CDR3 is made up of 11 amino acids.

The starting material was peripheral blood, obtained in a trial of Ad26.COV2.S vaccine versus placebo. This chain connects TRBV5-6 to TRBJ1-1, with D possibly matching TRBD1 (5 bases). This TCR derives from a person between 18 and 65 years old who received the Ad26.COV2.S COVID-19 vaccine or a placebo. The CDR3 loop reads CASSLGAGAFF. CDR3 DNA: TGTGCCAGCAGCCTCGGGGCCGGAGCTTTCTTT.